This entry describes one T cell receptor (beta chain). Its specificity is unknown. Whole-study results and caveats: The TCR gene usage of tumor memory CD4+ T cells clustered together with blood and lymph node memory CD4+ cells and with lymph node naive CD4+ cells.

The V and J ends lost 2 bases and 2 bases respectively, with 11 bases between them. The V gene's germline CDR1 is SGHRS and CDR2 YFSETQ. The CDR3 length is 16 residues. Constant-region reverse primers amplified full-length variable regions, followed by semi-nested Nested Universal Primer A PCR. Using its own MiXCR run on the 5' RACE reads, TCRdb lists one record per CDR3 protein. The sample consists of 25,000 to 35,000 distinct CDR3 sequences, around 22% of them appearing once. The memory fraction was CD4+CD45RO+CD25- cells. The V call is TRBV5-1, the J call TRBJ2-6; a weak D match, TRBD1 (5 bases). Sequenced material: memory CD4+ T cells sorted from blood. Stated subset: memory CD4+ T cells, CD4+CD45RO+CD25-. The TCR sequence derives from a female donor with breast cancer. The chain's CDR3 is CASSFRRTTGANVLTF. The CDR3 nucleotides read TGCGCCAGCAGCTTCCGGCGGACAACTGGGGCCAACGTCCTGACTTTC.